The 6 T cell receptor beta chains listed next were all sequenced from one sample in a study of cytomegalovirus exposure and HLA in healthy donors. Both 60 Vbeta primers and 13 Jbeta primers went into the PCR. TCRdb's table, derived via immunoSEQ multiplex PCR, lists solely in-frame clones and lacks some. The sample consists of 110,000 to 150,000 clones, about 84% of them appearing once. What was sequenced was PBMCs. Receptors originate from a male donor in good health and CMV-seronegative.

J is TRBJ1-2 and V is TRBV5-1; D not resolved. The V end lost 2 bases, the J end lost 4 bases, and 9 bases lay between the germline ends. Germline V gene data show CDR1 as SGHRS and CDR2 as YFSETQ. The CDR3 length is 13 residues. CDR3 DNA sequence: TGCGCCAGCAGCTTCGCAGGCTCCTATGGCTACACCTTC. Amino acid sequence: CASSFAGSYGYTF.

The rearrangement joins TRBV12-5 to TRBJ1-5, with D possibly TRBD1 on 6 matching bases. With 6 bases removed from V and 1 base from J, the gap between germline ends came to 10 bases. The CDR3 spans 14 residues. From germline, CDR1 is LGHNT and CDR2 FRNRAP. The DNA of the CDR3 is TGTGCTAGTGGCCTACAGGGCAGCAATCAGCCCCAGCATTTT. Translated: CASGLQGSNQPQHF.

This clone was recorded once. The gene calls are TRBV6-1 and TRBJ2-2, with D possibly matching TRBD1 (5 bases). V was trimmed by 7 bases and J by 3 bases, leaving 12 bases between them. The CDR3 extends over 14 amino acids. Germline V gene lookup returns CDR1 MNHNS and CDR2 SASEGT. CDR3 amino acids: CASKARGDTGELFF. In DNA form, the CDR3 reads TGTGCCAGCAAGGCTAGGGGCGACACCGGGGAGCTGTTTTTT.

V and J are TRBV6-1 and TRBJ1-2, with 7 bases lining up with TRBD1. This CDR3 region has 15 residues. Germline CDR1 reads MNHNS; CDR2 reads SASEGT. The junction had 8 bases not matched to a gene; V was cut back by 5 bases and J by 2 bases. Here the CDR3 reads CASSILTGINYGYTF. The DNA of the CDR3 is TGTGCCAGCAGTATTTTGACAGGGATAAACTATGGCTACACCTTC.

This clone was detected a few times. This chain joins TRBV7-9 and TRBJ1-2, with D possibly matching TRBD1 (6 bases). The CDR3 sequence is 12 residues long. The germline gives CDR1 SEHNR, CDR2 FQNEAQ (reference sequence). V lost 4 bases and J lost 7, with 10 bases in between. For the CDR3, the DNA is TGTGCCAGCAGCTGGGAACAGGGTGGCTACACCTTC. Translated, it gives CASSWEQGGYTF.

The rearrangement joins TRBV7-3 to TRBJ2-1; 7 nucleotides align to TRBD1. CDR3 size: 16 residues. Germline-derived CDR1 and CDR2 are SGHTA and FQGTGA. Losses at the gene ends were 0 bases for V and 6 bases for J; bases not matched to a gene: 8. CDR3 nucleotide sequence: TGTGCCAGCAGCTTAACGAGGGACAGCGCGGGCAATGAGCAGTTCTTC. The encoded protein is CASSLTRDSAGNEQFF. Combining the CDR3 with reference TRBV7-3 and TRBJ2-1 gives the whole variable domain GAGVSQTPSNKVTEKGKYVELRCDPISGHTALYWYRQSLGQGPEFLIYFQGTGAADDSGLPNDRFFAVRPEGSVSTLKIQRTERGDSAVYLCASSLTRDSAGNEQFFGPGTRLTVL.